The 2 T cell receptor beta chains reported below all come from one sample, sequenced in a study of blood T cell repertoires in COVID-19. The repertoire was sequenced with immunoSEQ multiplex PCR; TCRdb's copy has only in-frame clones and lacks some. The repertoire holds 200,000 to 250,000 clones, with around 89% as singletons. What was sequenced was PBMCs or T cells enriched from blood (not recorded which). Every receptor here comes from a man aged 50 to 59 who had been exposed to COVID-19.

This clone was found once. This chain links TRBV9 with TRBJ2-2, with 8 bases matching TRBD2. The germline CDR1 and CDR2 sequences are SGDLS and YYNGEE. CDR3 length equals 16 residues. V lost 3 bases and J lost 5; bases outside the gene matches: 9. CDR3 in amino acids: CASSAQGLGGTGELFF. CDR3 bases: TGTGCCAGCAGCGCTCAGGGACTAGGTGGTACCGGGGAGCTGTTTTTT.

The chain is built from TRBV13 and TRBJ1-3; 8 bases are shared with TRBD1. V shed 5 bases and J 0 bases; nucleotides not matched to a gene: 6. This CDR3 region has 16 residues. The germline V gene has CDR1 PRHDT and CDR2 FYEKMQ (reference sequence). The DNA for the CDR3 is TGTGCCAGCAGCACCAGACAGGGGAGCTCTGGAAACACCATATATTTT. This translates into CASSTRQGSSGNTIYF.